This T cell receptor beta chain was captured by sequencing in a study of blood T cell repertoires in COVID-19 (dated by TCRdb to 2020 to 2021). For context, the study as a whole: The collaborator samples originated in the United States, Italy and Spain and spanned the acute and convalescent phases of COVID-19. The sample metadata nearly always contained a de-identified subject ID, COVID-19 status, age in years and sex. Deeply sampled blood TCRbeta repertoires from subjects exposed to, actively infected with, or recovered from COVID-19 were included in the dataset. The samples were drawn from two sources: the first 160 participants of the ongoing ImmuneRACE study, and 1,000 to 1,500 subjects contributed by 6 global collaborators. The repertoires were released in a freely available public database meant as a resource for research on the immune response to SARS-CoV-2. The material from the prospective study consisted of cDNA or gDNA derived from T cells, B-cell-depleted T cells, or PBMCs. HLA class I and class II types, where available, came from metadata supplied by the sample provider rather than from assay-based typing.

One collaborating source in Seattle enrolled patients while the patients were actively infected and followed the patients over time throughout the course of disease. The collaborating institutions used their own protocols to collect whole blood in K2EDTA tubes. Collaborator samples were shipped for TCRbeta analysis as frozen whole blood, isolated PBMCs, or DNA extracted from either sample type. TCRbeta CDR3 regions were amplified from genomic DNA using the immunoSEQ Assay, a bias-controlled multiplex PCR. Regarding the original processing steps: The number of nucleated cells in each sample was estimated from the amplification of reference gene primers within the assay. To quantify the absolute abundance of each unique TCRbeta CDR3 rearrangement, sequence reads were collapsed and filtered. For each sample, productive Simpson clonality was calculated as the square root of Simpson's diversity index over productive rearrangements. The source is immuneACCESS, and TCRdb retained only in-frame sequences with V and J called. Part of the clones is not carried over; for the studies checked, unresolved V genes explain less than half of this, and the remainder is unexplained. For V, J and clone size, that table is used; D and trimming come from the DNA. The sample yields some 50,000 clones; approximately 93% were counted once. About 1% of the sample rests with the top ten.

The paper's findings and limits, for the study overall: Clinical and demographic metadata were provided uncurated, with the amount varying by source and participant.

With respect to this clone: Its antigen is unknown. Within one base of it there is no much larger clone, and no base qualities were kept.

CDR1 is given as SGHTA and CDR2 as FQGNSA, both from the germline V gene. The CDR3 sequence holds 13 residues, the cysteine and phenylalanine included. Left in the record is the CDR3 DNA by itself, 39 bases read in frame from the first base. Deletion took 5 bases off V and 11 bases off J, with a span of 18 bases between the germline ends. Sequencing was done on a sample of peripheral blood. The receptor was derived from a man aged 60 to 69 with COVID-19, enrolled during active disease. Rearrangement joined TRBV7-2 to TRBJ1-1; the D gene is perhaps TRBD1, on 5 matching bases. The bases are TGTGCCAGCAGCGGTGACAGATTTGTCAGGGCTTTCTTT. This encodes CASSGDRFVRAFF. The variable domain in full, with residues beyond the CDR3 obtained from the reference TRBV7-2 and TRBJ1-1 genes, is GAGVSQSPSNKVTEKGKDVELRCDPISGHTALYWYRQSLGQGLEFLIYFQGNSAPDKSGLPSDRFSAERTGGSVSTLTIQRTQQEDSAVYLCASSGDRFVRAFFGQGTRLTVV.